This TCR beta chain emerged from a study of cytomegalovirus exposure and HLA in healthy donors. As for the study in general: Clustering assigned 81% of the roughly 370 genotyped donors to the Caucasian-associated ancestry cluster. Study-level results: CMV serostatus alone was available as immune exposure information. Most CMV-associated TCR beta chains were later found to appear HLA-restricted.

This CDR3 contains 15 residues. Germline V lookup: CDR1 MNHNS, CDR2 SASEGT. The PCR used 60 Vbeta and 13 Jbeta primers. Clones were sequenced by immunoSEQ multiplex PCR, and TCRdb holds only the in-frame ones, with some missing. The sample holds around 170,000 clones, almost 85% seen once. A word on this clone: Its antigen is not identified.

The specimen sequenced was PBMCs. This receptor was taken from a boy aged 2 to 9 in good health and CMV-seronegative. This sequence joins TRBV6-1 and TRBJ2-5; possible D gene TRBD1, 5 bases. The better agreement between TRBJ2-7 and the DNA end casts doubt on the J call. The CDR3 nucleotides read TGTGCCAGCAAGATGATCCGGCAGGGAACCTACGAGCAGTACTTC. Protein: CASKMIRQGTYEQYF.